This record concerns one T cell receptor (beta chain) sequence. In this sample, this clonotype turned up many times. No cognate antigen has been identified for it. The sample holds no much larger clone one base away, and base qualities are not on file. This entry comes from a study of identical twins (dated by TCRdb to the mid-2010s). Describing the broader study: The study deep-sequenced TCR alpha and beta repertoires from monozygotic twins, unrelated adults of various ages and cord blood to test whether fetal clonotypes persist. Replicate twin experiments were performed at different times using different library preparation protocols to rule out contamination.

Libraries were constructed by 5' RACE. TCRdb lists the instrument as Illumina HiSeq 2000. A universal primer binding site was added through template switching, and the final cDNA carried a unique molecular identifier so that TCR cDNA molecules could be counted accurately. Specific primers in the conserved constant-segment region were used to synthesize first-strand cDNA for TCR alpha and beta chains. To control for contamination, every cDNA library carried two barcodes: a SMART-Mk sample barcode plus Illumina barcodes. TruSeq adapter sequences and Illumina sample barcodes were added in two successive PCR steps. The TCR alpha and beta cDNA libraries were sequenced on the Illumina HiSeq platform using custom primers. The paper's processing steps were these. Raw reads were processed with MiGEC to extract unique molecular identifiers, and MiXCR was used to determine CDR3 positions. For each individual, recombination models were inferred using an EM algorithm with the repgenHMM and IGoR tools. The analysis of shared clonotypes was done with the tcR package in R, with sharing normalized by the product of cloneset sizes. To study raw recombination free of thymic and clonal selection effects, out-of-frame nonproductive sequences were analyzed. The public reads were reprocessed in TCRdb via fastp at Q25 and MiXCR, keeping in-frame beta chains. Duplicate CDR3 protein sequences are folded into a single record with the most common DNA and genes. The authors' filters were not applied to this entry. For this sample there are roughly 230,000 distinct CDR3 sequences; about 8% appear just once. Jointly, the top ten make up 3% of the sample.

The paper as a whole reports these results and caveats: Because the same donors could not be followed over many years, conclusions were based on cross-sectional statistical analysis. In monozygotic twins, out-of-frame TCR alpha sharing was systematically underestimated by recombination models, although the models agreed with sharing between unrelated individuals. Compared with coincidental sharing between unrelated individuals, out-of-frame TCR alpha sequences shared between twins showed an excess of sequences with low generation probability. Excess twin sharing in beta out-of-frame sequences was weaker because fewer shared sequences lowered the signal-to-noise ratio. Fewer insertions were carried by abundant cord blood beta clonotypes, a similar but weaker trend appeared in young adult naive repertoires, and no such trend appeared in memory repertoires. Zero-insertion analyses could be partly confounded by invariant T cells such as MAIT and iNKT, though diverse VJ usage argued against such confounding for most clonotypes.

Only healthy Caucasian donors were included. Three pairs of female monozygotic twins, all aged about 18 to 29 years, made up the twin cohort. Positive isolation kits from Invitrogen were used to isolate the CD4+ and CD8+ T cell populations. From cysteine to phenylalanine, the CDR3 is 15 amino acids long. The DNA shown is the 45-base CDR3, in frame from base 1. CDR1 and CDR2, per the germline V gene, are SGHRS and YFSETQ. Unmatched junction bases come to 4, with V trimmed by 4 bases and J by 3 bases. These records were also assigned to another study, of yellow fever vaccine responses in identical twins. The second study reports: According to the authors, in identical twins the way T cells responded to vaccination appeared partly convergent and partly personalized. Focusing on identical twins, the study followed the T cell clones that responded to the vaccine, and did so with precision.

The sequence derives from a woman in her late teens or twenties in good health. Sequencing was carried out using CD8+ T cells sorted from blood. The sequence links TRBV5-1 to TRBJ2-1, with 10 central nucleotides matching TRBD1. The CDR3 has the sequence CASSPTGGYYNEQFF. The DNA reads TGCGCCAGCAGCCCGACAGGGGGCTACTACAATGAGCAGTTCTTC.